Sequencing of this TCR beta chain was carried out in a study of T-cell memory formation after mild COVID-19. Study-level information: TCR clusters largely stayed donor specific.

Germline V gives CDR1 LGHNA, CDR2 YSLEER. V lost 0 bases, J lost 4 bases, and 16 bases lay in between. The CDR3 consists of 17 residues. Note on this clonotype: Its antigen remains unidentified.

TCRdb ran MiXCR on the 5' RACE reads and lists one entry per CDR3 protein. The sample lists a few hundred thousand distinct CDR3 sequences; roughly 27% were seen once. General study findings and limits: Clones shrinking between day 15 and 85 showed a balanced CD4/CD8 split, and those that grew later tilted toward CD4+. Largely, contracting CD4+ clones fell within CM and EM, and contracting CD8+ clones within EMRA. Researchers found some responding clones in pre-infection memory, a sign that cross-reactive memory joined.

The clonotype originates from an adult woman who had mild COVID-19 (a few samples of this study predate the infection). Cell type and time point are not known. Source material: PBMCs or a T cell subset sorted from them (not recorded which). The chain is built from TRBV4-3 and TRBJ2-1; D ambiguous. CDR3 sequence: CASSQDPSRISYNEQFF. DNA for the CDR3: TGCGCCAGCAGCCAAGATCCTTCTCGAATCTCTTACAATGAGCAGTTCTTC.